This T cell receptor beta chain was captured by sequencing in a study of cytomegalovirus exposure and HLA in healthy donors. The CDR3 is 13 amino acids. V gave up 5 bases and J gave up 0 bases, with 5 bases separating them. CDR1 is SGHTA, CDR2 FQGNSA, per germline. Both 60 Vbeta primers and 13 Jbeta primers went into the PCR. Generated by immunoSEQ multiplex PCR, the TCRdb table keeps only in-frame clones and is missing some. Of around 130,000 clones in the sample, 80% to 90% were seen once. This receptor was identified in a woman between 18 and 29 years old in good health and CMV-seropositive. J is TRBJ1-5 and V is TRBV7-2; D unclear. The material sequenced was PBMCs. The CDR3 nucleotides are TGTGCCAGCAGCGGCAATAGCAATCAGCCCCAGCATTTT. This translates into CASSGNSNQPQHF.